The clone carrying this T cell receptor beta chain was counted a single time. Its antigen is unidentified. V was shortened by 1 base and J by 0 bases, with 13 bases between the two germline ends. Looked up from germline, CDR1 is LNHDA and CDR2 is SQIVND (reference sequence). This CDR3 is built from 18 residues. With 60 Vbeta and 13 Jbeta primers, the PCR was carried out. The method was immunoSEQ multiplex PCR; TCRdb's version includes in-frame clones alone and lacks a portion of them. This sample has around 250,000 clones; roughly 91% occur once, and the top ten carry 1.5% to 2%. These data come from a study of cytomegalovirus exposure and HLA in healthy donors. Overall study findings and caveats: Some highly shared sequence variants likely arose as a pipeline artifact. Rare TCR sequences dominated, though some public TCRs recurred in many donors. Productive status was seen about 90% or about 30% of the time for most TCR beta V segments in an earlier analysis. The authors later linked a missense DCLRE1C variant to TCR beta V- and J-gene trimming.

V is TRBV19 and J is TRBJ2-6; no reliable D call. The receptor was derived from a girl aged 2-10 years in good health and CMV-seronegative. Source material: PBMCs. CDR3 in DNA: TGTGCCAGTAGTATAGGAGGTACGGCGATCTCTGGGGCCAACGTCCTGACTTTC. Translating gives CASSIGGTAISGANVLTF.